The subject of this entry is one T cell receptor beta chain. This sample stems from a study of shared T cell receptors in the human thymus. This CDR3 comprises 19 residues. Germline V lookup: CDR1 SGHDT, CDR2 YYEEEE. Clones were read by immunoSEQ multiplex PCR, and TCRdb kept only the in-frame ones, dropping some. Of 700,000 to 750,000 clones listed, around 85% are singletons. This sample also belongs to another study, concerning human thymus T cells. That source adds: Immunologically healthy infants in Finland undergoing congenital heart defect surgery were the donors. Thymic resections from corrective heart surgery supplied the tissue. Blood and thymic repertoires both appeared biased in V and J gene usage. In unrelated individuals, thymic repertoires overlapped highly, according to related research.

The chain recombines TRBV5-6 with TRBJ2-5; 9 bases are shared with TRBD2. The J call is uncertain, as TRBJ2-7 better fits the DNA end. Sequences were obtained from thymocytes. This receptor was taken from a girl less than two years old with a congenital heart defect. The CDR3 sequence: CASSFFGPSGGGGAYEQYF. The CDR3 DNA reads TGTGCCAGCAGCTTTTTTGGGCCCTCTGGTGGCGGGGGGGCCTACGAGCAGTACTTC.